Here is one T cell receptor (beta chain) with its context. The record originates from a study of technical replicates of blood from several donors. CDR1 is SNHLY, CDR2 FYNNEI, per germline. The CDR3 covers 14 residues. J lost 2 bases, V lost 2 bases, and 2 bases had no gene match. Measured with immunoSEQ multiplex PCR; TCRdb has only the in-frame clones, and not every one. The repertoire holds over 55,000 clones, with roughly 96% as singletons. This chain joins TRBV2 and TRBJ2-5; 7 bases line up with TRBD2. Sample: T cells isolated from PBMCs. The TCR sequence derives from a human donor in good health. The chain's CDR3 is CASSEISGQETQYF. The CDR3, as DNA: TGTGCCAGCAGTGAAATTAGCGGGCAAGAGACCCAGTACTTC.